The 13 T cell receptor beta chains below all came from one sample that was sequenced in a study of cytomegalovirus exposure and HLA in healthy donors. PCR involved 60 Vbeta and 13 Jbeta primers. Sequenced by immunoSEQ multiplex PCR; TCRdb stores in-frame clones only, minus some. The repertoire holds 100,000 to 150,000 clones, with about three quarters as singletons. Material: PBMCs. Receptor source: a human donor in good health.

The chain combines TRBV13 with TRBJ2-1; D is ambiguous. Trimming pared 0 bases from V and 4 bases from J, leaving 16 bases between. Per germline, CDR1 PRHDT and CDR2 FYEKMQ (reference sequence). The length of the CDR3 is 17 residues. CDR3 bases: TGTGCCAGCAGCTTAGGGCATGGGCTCCCTACTTACAATGAGCAGTTCTTC. It encodes CASSLGHGLPTYNEQFF.

The chain is built from TRBV7-9 and TRBJ1-4; TRBD1 is a possible D gene (5 bases). The length of the CDR3 is 15 residues. Trimming took off 5 bases at V and 5 bases at J, with 15 bases between the two ends. Germline values: CDR1 SEHNR, CDR2 FQNEAQ (reference sequence). The CDR3 spells CASSTLQARNEKLFF. In nucleotides, the CDR3 is TGTGCCAGCAGCACTTTACAGGCCCGGAATGAAAAACTGTTTTTT.

The V gene is TRBV6-5, the J gene TRBJ2-3; 14 bases line up with TRBD2. Germline V CDR1 and CDR2: MNHEY, SVGAGI. The trim removed 7 bases at V and 10 bases at J, leaving 4 bases unmatched. The CDR3 has 13 amino acids. For the CDR3, the DNA is TGTGCCAGCACGTGGACTAGCGGGGGGCCGCAGTATTTT. This gives the protein CASTWTSGGPQYF.

This chain links TRBV5-1 with TRBJ2-7; 10 bases match TRBD1. CDR3 length equals 15 residues. J was trimmed by 7 bases and V by 2 bases; bases with no gene match: 9. Looked up from germline, CDR1 is SGHRS and CDR2 is YFSETQ. The CDR3 sequence: CASSFRQGALDEQYF. The CDR3 DNA sequence: TGCGCCAGCAGCTTTAGACAGGGGGCGTTGGATGAGCAGTACTTC.

A remark on this clone: Other DNA sequences in this sample translate to the same CDR3. The J gene is TRBJ2-2, the V gene TRBV18, with 8 bases lining up with TRBD1. The trim removed 2 bases at V and 1 base at J, leaving 0 bases unmatched. The CDR3 spans 15 residues. CDR1 KGHSH and CDR2 LQKENI come from the germline V gene. The CDR3 DNA is TGTGCCAGCTCACCAGGACAGGGGAACACCGGGGAGCTGTTTTTT. Translated: CASSPGQGNTGELFF. Drawing the rest from reference TRBV18 and TRBJ2-2, the complete variable domain is NAGVMQNPRHLVRRRGQEARLRCSPMKGHSHVYWYRQLPEEGLKFMVYLQKENIIDESGMPKERFSAEFPKEGPSILRIQQVVRGDSAAYFCASSPGQGNTGELFFGEGSRLTVL.

This chain connects TRBV2 to TRBJ1-5; 9 nucleotides match TRBD1. The V and J ends lost 8 bases and 3 bases, in that order; junction bases with no gene match: 2. Germline lookup yields CDR1 SNHLY and CDR2 FYNNEI. The CDR3 length is 13 residues. The CDR3 DNA follows: TGTGCCAGCGGGACAGGGTTCAATCAGCCCCAGCATTTT. This codes for CASGTGFNQPQHF.

This CDR3 is CASSSYSGLAVQETQYF. The CDR3 bases are TGCGCCAGCAGCTCCTACTCGGGACTAGCGGTCCAAGAGACCCAGTACTTC. This rearrangement joins TRBV5-1 to TRBJ2-5; 11 bases fit TRBD2. V shed 3 bases, J shed 1 base, and the junction held 8 bases outside the gene matches. Looked up from germline, CDR1 is SGHRS and CDR2 is YFSETQ. The CDR3 contains 17 residues. Together with reference TRBV5-1 and TRBJ2-5, the CDR3 gives the full variable domain: KAGVTQTPRYLIKTRGQQVTLSCSPISGHRSVSWYQQTPGQGLQFLFEYFSETQRNKGNFPGRFSGRQFSNSRSEMNVSTLELGDSALYLCASSSYSGLAVQETQYFGPGTRLLVL.

This chain connects TRBV6-5 to TRBJ2-2; D unclear. This CDR3 comprises 14 residues. Trimming removed 8 bases at V and 1 base at J, with 11 bases between. Germline loops: CDR1 MNHEY, CDR2 SVGAGI. Here the CDR3 reads CASEALRNTGELFF. The CDR3 nucleotides are TGTGCCAGCGAGGCACTCCGGAACACCGGGGAGCTGTTTTTT.

This chain joins TRBV30 and TRBJ2-5; 16 bases line up with TRBD2. Losses at the gene ends were 7 bases for V and 5 bases for J; bases not matched to a gene: 7. The CDR3 length is 15 residues. The germline CDR1 and CDR2 sequences are GTSNPN and SVGIG (reference sequence). In DNA form, the CDR3 reads TGTGCCTCCTCGGGACTAGCGGGGGGGATGGAGACCCAGTACTTC. This sequence encodes CASSGLAGGMETQYF.

J is TRBJ2-1 and V is TRBV19, with no clear D. With 3 bases removed from V and 8 bases from J, the gap between germline ends came to 8 bases. Germline CDR1 and CDR2: LNHDA and SQIVND (reference sequence). This CDR3 has 12 amino acids. CDR3 in DNA: TGTGCCAGTAGTATTTCTTTTCATGAGCAGTTCTTC. Residues: CASSISFHEQFF.

The chain is built from TRBV25-1 and TRBJ2-1, with TRBD2 matching 9 bases. The CDR3 is 14 residues long. Germline-derived CDR1 and CDR2 are MGHDK and SYGVNS. V shed 2 bases, J shed 9 bases, and the junction held 5 bases outside the gene matches. CDR3: CASSELAGLSEQFF. CDR3 nucleotides: TGTGCCAGCAGTGAACTAGCGGGGCTCAGTGAGCAGTTCTTC.

The chain recombines TRBV27 with TRBJ2-6, with a possible D match to TRBD2 (7 bases). V lost 6 bases and J 0 bases, leaving 15 bases between the germline ends. The germline gives CDR1 MNHEY, CDR2 SMNVEV (reference sequence). The CDR3 has 17 amino acids. CDR3 loop: CASSPRGGASGANVLTF. In DNA form, the CDR3 reads TGTGCCAGCAGCCCCCGAGGGGGGGCCTCTGGGGCCAACGTCCTGACTTTC.

DNA for the CDR3: TGTGCCAGCAGCCCCGACAGGGTTCGAAACACCGGGGAGCTGTTTTTT. The encoded protein is CASSPDRVRNTGELFF. V gene TRBV7-3 combines with J gene TRBJ2-2; TRBD1 agrees at 7 bases. This CDR3 contains 16 residues. After removal of 5 bases from V and 2 bases from J, the junction contained 8 bases not matched to a gene. Looked up from germline, CDR1 is SGHTA and CDR2 is FQGTGA.